The 30 T cell receptor beta chains reported below all come from one sample, sequenced in a study of shared clonotypes between healthy human individuals. The repertoire was sequenced with immunoSEQ multiplex PCR; TCRdb's copy has only in-frame clones and lacks some. The sample has 2 million to 2.5 million clones, roughly 90% seen once; the top ten hold more than 0.35%. Sequenced material: naive CD4+ T cells from PBMCs. The sample's subset: CD45RA+ positively selected. The receptor source for this set is a man between 18 and 35 years old in good health. Some clones in this sample may be carry-over from other donors' samples.

This chain links TRBV11-1 with TRBJ2-2; perhaps D is TRBD1 or TRBD2 (6 bases each). Trimming left V 5 bases short and J 9 bases short, with 22 bases between. The germline V gene has CDR1 SGHAT and CDR2 FQDESV (reference sequence). CDR3 length: 16 residues. DNA for the CDR3: TGTGCCAGCAGCCCTACCCCGGGGGCACTCCCCCGGGAGCTGTTTTTT. It encodes CASSPTPGALPRELFF.

This chain uses TRBV6-1 with TRBJ1-2, with a possible D match to TRBD1 (6 bases). The CDR3 has 13 amino acids. Germline assignment: CDR1 MNHNS and CDR2 SASEGT. The ends were cut back, 4 bases at V and 8 bases at J, with 14 bases in the middle. CDR3 in amino acids: CASSAITGYGYTF. The CDR3, as DNA: TGTGCCAGCAGTGCTATTACAGGGTACGGCTACACCTTC.

The chain is built from TRBV27 and TRBJ2-2; D unresolved. Germline assignment: CDR1 MNHEY and CDR2 SMNVEV (reference sequence). The CDR3 runs to 14 residues. V was trimmed by 2 bases and J by 5 bases, leaving 9 bases between them. The CDR3 is CASSLPGYTGELFF. Written as DNA, the CDR3 is TGTGCCAGCAGTTTACCCGGGTATACCGGGGAGCTGTTTTTT.

Regarding this clone: This sample also contains other DNA sequences that code for the same CDR3. The chain links TRBV29-1 to TRBJ1-5; TRBD1 matches 8 bases. The CDR3 is 13 amino acids. V gave up 6 bases and J gave up 6 bases; unmatched junction bases: 7. Looked up from germline, CDR1 is SQVTM and CDR2 is ANQGSEA. DNA of the CDR3: TGCAGCGTCGGACAGGGCGGAGGTCAGCCCCAGCATTTT. Its protein product is CSVGQGGGQPQHF.

The J gene is TRBJ1-2, the V gene TRBV7-3; 7 nucleotides match TRBD1. Germline V gene data show CDR1 as SGHTA and CDR2 as FQGTGA. The junction had 6 bases not matched to a gene; V was cut back by 3 bases and J by 8 bases. CDR3 length: 13 residues. The CDR3 loop is CASSFRQGDGYTF. The CDR3 region has the DNA TGTGCCAGCAGCTTCAGGCAGGGGGACGGCTACACCTTC.

The chain carries TRBV7-2 and TRBJ2-7; 8 bases fit TRBD1. The V gene's germline CDR1 is SGHTA and CDR2 FQGNSA. The CDR3 loop spans 15 amino acids. The V segment lost 2 bases and the J segment 5 bases; nucleotides outside the gene matches: 8. The CDR3 sequence is CASSLWRRGRDEQYF. For the CDR3, the DNA is TGTGCCAGCAGCTTATGGCGCAGGGGGCGCGACGAGCAGTACTTC.

This chain connects TRBV27 to TRBJ2-7; D gene uncertain. The length of the CDR3 is 16 residues. Germline lookup yields CDR1 MNHEY and CDR2 SMNVEV (reference sequence). V lost 5 bases to trimming and J lost 2 bases, with 19 bases between them. The CDR3 region is CASSPLGVAETYEQYF. As DNA, the CDR3 is TGTGCCAGCAGTCCCCTCGGCGTGGCGGAAACCTACGAGCAGTACTTC.

The chain recombines TRBV5-4 with TRBJ2-2; 7 bases are shared with TRBD1. The germline V gene encodes CDR1 SGHNT and CDR2 YYREEE (reference sequence). Unmatched junction bases numbered 12, after V lost 2 bases and J lost 8 bases. The CDR3 sequence is 16 residues long. CDR3 sequence: CASSFRQGSGRGELFF. The CDR3 DNA follows: TGTGCCAGCAGCTTTCGACAGGGATCGGGGCGGGGGGAGCTGTTTTTT.

This clone turned up a few times. The rearrangement links TRBV7-6 to TRBJ2-7; no clear D gene. Germline lookup yields CDR1 SGHVS and CDR2 FNYEAQ. The CDR3 sequence is 16 residues long. With 1 base removed from V and 3 bases from J, the gap between germline ends came to 16 bases. CDR3 sequence: CASSLVKGRVGYEQYF. The CDR3, as DNA: TGTGCCAGCAGCTTAGTAAAAGGTAGGGTCGGCTACGAGCAGTACTTC.

This clone appeared a single time. V usage is TRBV5-1 and J usage is TRBJ2-2, with 7 positions matching TRBD1. Per the germline V gene, CDR1 is SGHRS and CDR2 is YFSETQ. The trim removed 0 bases at V and 0 bases at J, leaving 2 bases unmatched. The CDR3 runs 16 residues. CDR3 sequence reads: CASSLAGTANTGELFF. The CDR3 nucleotides are TGCGCCAGCAGCTTGGCGGGGACAGCGAACACCGGGGAGCTGTTTTTT.

This chain connects TRBV10-1 to TRBJ1-2; maybe TRBD1 (6 bases). The germline V gene encodes CDR1 WNHNN and CDR2 SYGVQD (reference sequence). This CDR3 contains 13 residues. Trimming took off 6 bases at V and 2 bases at J, with 10 bases between the two ends. The CDR3 here is CASSGQRNYGYTF. DNA for the CDR3: TGCGCCAGCAGCGGACAGAGAAACTATGGCTACACCTTC.

The V gene is TRBV6-1, the J gene TRBJ2-3; D gene ambiguous. Trimming shortened V by 4 bases and J by 0 bases, and 11 bases separated the two germline ends. Per germline, CDR1 MNHNS and CDR2 SASEGT. The CDR3 is 15 amino acids. CDR3 DNA sequence: TGTGCCAGCAGTGGGACCCATTCTAGCACAGATACGCAGTATTTT. The encoded protein is CASSGTHSSTDTQYF.

The CDR3 loop is CASSLTTRQGRSYEQYF. CDR3 in DNA: TGTGCCAGCAGCTTAACGACCCGACAGGGGAGGTCCTACGAGCAGTACTTC. The chain recombines TRBV7-3 with TRBJ2-7, with 8 bases fitting TRBD1. This CDR3 spans 17 amino acids. With 0 bases clipped from V and 1 base from J, the junction kept 8 bases outside the gene matches. Germline loops: CDR1 SGHTA, CDR2 FQGTGA.

The rearrangement uses TRBV30 and TRBJ1-1; no firm D call. Germline-derived CDR1 and CDR2 are GTSNPN and SVGIG (reference sequence). V was shortened by 1 base and J by 0 bases, with 18 bases between the two germline ends. This CDR3 is built from 17 residues. The CDR3 spells CAWSATPGFLMNTEAFF. CDR3 in DNA: TGTGCCTGGAGTGCTACACCGGGATTTCTTATGAACACTGAAGCTTTCTTT. Complete variable domain (other parts from reference TRBV30 and TRBJ1-1): SQTIHQWPATLVQPVGSPLSLECTVEGTSNPNLYWYRQAAGRGLQLLFYSVGIGQISSEVPQNLSASRPQDRQFILSSKKLLLSDSGFYLCAWSATPGFLMNTEAFFGQGTRLTVV.

Written as DNA, the CDR3 is TGTGCCAGCAGCCGGACGCCGAAGGACGAAAAACTGTTTTTT. Encoded protein: CASSRTPKDEKLFF. The chain carries TRBV6-1 and TRBJ1-4; D not resolved. V gave up 6 bases and J gave up 8 bases, with 16 bases separating them. The CDR3 is made up of 14 amino acids. Germline V CDR1 and CDR2: MNHNS, SASEGT.

J is TRBJ2-7 and V is TRBV6-6; no clear D gene. V gave up 6 bases and J gave up 9 bases, with 9 bases separating them. The CDR3 length is 10 residues. Germline-derived CDR1 and CDR2 are MNHNY and SVGAGI (reference sequence). The CDR3 DNA reads as TGTGCCAGCAGATATGATGTGCAGTACTTC. As protein: CASRYDVQYF.

The rearrangement joins TRBV4-2 to TRBJ1-2; unclear D gene. The CDR3 runs 16 residues. V lost 0 bases and J lost 3, with 14 bases in between. Germline V lookup: CDR1 LGHNA, CDR2 YNFKEQ. The CDR3 spells CASSQDTIVRDYGYTF. Here the CDR3 DNA reads TGTGCCAGCAGCCAAGACACGATAGTGAGGGACTATGGCTACACCTTC.

The chain joins TRBV6-6 to TRBJ1-4, with unresolved D. The ends were cut back, 8 bases at V and 5 bases at J, with 12 bases in the middle. This CDR3 contains 13 residues. Germline V gene sequence: CDR1 MNHNY, CDR2 SVGAGI (reference sequence). The CDR3 here is CASCFDGNEKLFF. The CDR3 nucleotides read TGTGCCAGCTGCTTTGACGGCAATGAAAAACTGTTTTTT.

V is TRBV7-2 and J is TRBJ2-7; D may be TRBD1 (6 bases). The ends were cut back, 5 bases at V and 2 bases at J, with 22 bases in the middle. There are 17 residues in the CDR3. Per the germline V gene, CDR1 is SGHTA and CDR2 is FQGNSA. The CDR3 nucleotides are TGTGCCAGCAGCCCCAGGCCCTGGGTAGAGGGGGCCTACGAGCAGTACTTC. It codes for CASSPRPWVEGAYEQYF.

V gene TRBV19 combines with J gene TRBJ1-5; D not resolved. The CDR3 contains 14 residues. CDR1 LNHDA and CDR2 SQIVND come from the germline V gene (reference sequence). Trimming pared 7 bases from V and 7 bases from J, leaving 17 bases between. The CDR3 DNA sequence: TGTGCCAGTAAGAAAGAACTGGGCCCACAGCCCCAGCATTTT. Protein: CASKKELGPQPQHF.

The chain joins TRBV7-6 to TRBJ2-7; 9 nucleotides agree with TRBD1. The CDR3 is made up of 15 amino acids. Germline V gene data show CDR1 as SGHVS and CDR2 as FNYEAQ. V dropped 5 bases and J dropped 4; count of bases not matched to a gene: 9. The CDR3 is CASSGPDRGEYEQYF. CDR3 sequence (DNA): TGTGCCAGCAGCGGCCCGGACAGGGGCGAATACGAGCAGTACTTC.

The gene calls are TRBV28 and TRBJ1-2; unclear D gene. CDR1 and CDR2 from the germline V gene are MDHEN and SYDVKM. V lost 3 bases and J lost 4, with 12 bases in between. The CDR3 is made up of 14 amino acids. The CDR3 reads CASSFGSSAYGYTF. Here the CDR3 DNA reads TGTGCCAGCAGTTTTGGTAGTTCGGCCTATGGCTACACCTTC.

The sample holds one count of this clone. V usage is TRBV18 and J usage is TRBJ2-4; 8 bases agree with TRBD2. V lost 1 base to trimming and J lost 4 bases; unmatched junction nucleotides: 0. The CDR3 totals 14 residues. Germline V lookup: CDR1 KGHSH, CDR2 LQKENI. CDR3 nucleotide sequence: TGTGCCAGCTCACCACTAGCGGGGAAAAACATTCAGTACTTC. Protein: CASSPLAGKNIQYF.

This chain uses TRBV18 with TRBJ2-5, with 7 bases matching TRBD1. Germline CDR1 KGHSH, CDR2 LQKENI. Germline trimming cut 1 base from V and 2 bases from J; bases unmatched to any gene: 4. CDR3 length: 15 amino acids. This chain's CDR3 is CASSPQGAHQETQYF. The CDR3, as DNA: TGTGCCAGCTCACCACAGGGGGCGCATCAAGAGACCCAGTACTTC.

This chain connects TRBV6-1 to TRBJ2-3; D is perhaps TRBD2 (7 bases). Trimming shortened V by 9 bases and J by 1 base, and 17 bases separated the two germline ends. Germline lookup yields CDR1 MNHNS and CDR2 SASEGT. This CDR3 has 15 residues. The CDR3 DNA is TGTGCCAGTGCCTTCCGGGGGGCCCGCACAGATACGCAGTATTTT. The encoded protein is CASAFRGARTDTQYF.

For this clone: Germline is not matched at one junction end, which may reflect a read error. The V call is TRBV5-6, the J call TRBJ1-1, with TRBD1 matching over 7 bases. The CDR3 covers 15 residues. Germline loops: CDR1 SGHDT, CDR2 YYEEEE. CDR3 sequence: CASSHRDRLNTEAFF. The CDR3 coding sequence is TGCGCCAGCAGCCACCGGGACAGATTGAACACTGAAGCTTTCTTT.

This rearrangement joins TRBV4-1 to TRBJ1-1; D is perhaps TRBD1 (5 bases). In germline, CDR1 is MGHRA, CDR2 YSYEKL. The V gene lost 2 bases and the J gene lost 0 bases, with 13 bases spanning the gap. There are 16 residues in the CDR3. Here the CDR3 DNA reads TGCGCCAGCAGCCAAAGCGGGTCAGGGATGAACACTGAAGCTTTCTTT. This sequence encodes CASSQSGSGMNTEAFF.

CDR3 protein: CASSLNLAGSSYNEQFF. The CDR3 nucleotides are TGTGCCAGCAGCTTAAATTTGGCGGGGAGCTCCTACAATGAGCAGTTCTTC. V gene TRBV7-3 combines with J gene TRBJ2-1; TRBD2 is a possible D gene (6 bases). V was shortened by 1 base and J by 0 bases, with 13 bases between the two germline ends. Looked up from germline, CDR1 is SGHTA and CDR2 is FQGTGA. CDR3 length equals 17 residues.

This clone was seen once. The V gene is TRBV7-2, the J gene TRBJ2-3; TRBD2 matches at 9 bases. V shed 5 bases and J 3 bases; nucleotides not matched to a gene: 9. The CDR3 extends over 16 amino acids. Per the germline V gene, CDR1 is SGHTA and CDR2 is FQGNSA. The CDR3, as DNA: TGTGCCAGCAGCCGACAGCGGGAGGTAGGGACAGATACGCAGTATTTT. It translates to CASSRQREVGTDTQYF.

The rearrangement links TRBV30 to TRBJ2-2; possible D gene TRBD1, 5 bases. The V gene lost 5 bases and the J gene lost 1 base, with 11 bases spanning the gap. CDR3 length: 14 amino acids. CDR1 and CDR2 from the germline V gene are GTSNPN and SVGIG (reference sequence). The CDR3: CAWERTRNTGELFF. The CDR3 DNA is TGTGCCTGGGAACGGACACGGAACACCGGGGAGCTGTTTTTT. The entire variable domain, with the rest obtained from reference TRBV30 and TRBJ2-2, is as follows: SQTIHQWPATLVQPVGSPLSLECTVEGTSNPNLYWYRQAAGRGLQLLFYSVGIGQISSEVPQNLSASRPQDRQFILSSKKLLLSDSGFYLCAWERTRNTGELFFGEGSRLTVL.